Below, one TCR beta chain is given with its context. Deletions cut 2 bases from V and 8 bases from J, with 17 bases between. The CDR3 covers 16 residues. The germline V gene encodes CDR1 SGHRS and CDR2 YFSETQ. Here immunoSEQ multiplex PCR was the method, and the copy in TCRdb shows in-frame clones only, minus some. The sample carries about 230,000 clones, 65% to 85% recorded once. This entry belongs to a study of blood T cell repertoires in COVID-19. Specimen: peripheral blood. The receptor comes from a man between 40 and 49 years old with acute or convalescent COVID-19. V gene TRBV5-1 combines with J gene TRBJ1-6, with D possibly matching TRBD1 (6 bases). This CDR3 is CASSFTALQGDSPLHF. In DNA, the CDR3 is TGCGCCAGCAGCTTCACAGCCCTACAGGGTGATTCACCCCTCCACTTT. The variable domain in full, completed from reference TRBV5-1 and TRBJ1-6, reads KAGVTQTPRYLIKTRGQQVTLSCSPISGHRSVSWYQQTPGQGLQFLFEYFSETQRNKGNFPGRFSGRQFSNSRSEMNVSTLELGDSALYLCASSFTALQGDSPLHFGNGTRLTVT.